The present T cell receptor beta chain was sequenced within a study of cytomegalovirus exposure and HLA in healthy donors. Study at large: A later analysis reported the 130 or so validation repertoires used the same platform as the 550 to 800 first-cohort repertoires.

As to this clone: Its antigen is unknown.

Germline lookup yields CDR1 MNHEY and CDR2 SVGAGI. The CDR3 consists of 14 residues. V was cut by 2 bases and J by 1 base, with 5 bases left in between. Study results and caveats: 164 TCR beta chains were listed as cytomegalovirus-associated. Subsequent analysis showed first-cohort TCR clusters tending to co-occur in 120 validation repertoires. The majority of TCR sequences were rare, yet some public TCRs appeared in many donors.

Clones were sequenced by immunoSEQ multiplex PCR, and TCRdb holds only the in-frame ones, with some missing. Here the sample spans 150,000 to 250,000 clones, about 79% being singletons. The rearrangement joins TRBV6-5 to TRBJ2-2; D gene unclear. This TCR was sampled from a young woman in good health and CMV-seropositive. Sequences were obtained from PBMCs. The CDR3 DNA reads TGTGCCAGCAGTTACGCCAGGAACACCGGGGAGCTGTTTTTT. Its translation is CASSYARNTGELFF.